This T cell receptor beta chain appears in the sequencing data of a study of blood T cell repertoires in COVID-19. Study context: The samples span acute and convalescent COVID-19 from the United States, Italy and Spain. From T cells, B-cell-depleted T cells, or PBMCs came the material, which was cDNA or gDNA.

It was during active infection that Seattle patients were enrolled and then longitudinally followed. A note on this clone: Other DNA sequences in this sample translate to the same CDR3.

Per the original data handling: Nucleated cell counts were estimated from reference gene primer amplification. Assay used: immunoSEQ multiplex PCR; TCRdb lists only in-frame clones, some missing. D and trimming come from the DNA, and the V and J calls and clone size come from that table. The table lists hundreds of thousands of clones, around nine tenths of them singletons, with about 2% in the top ten. The CDR3 consists of 13 residues. Germline V gene data show CDR1 as SGDLS and CDR2 as YYNGEE. Deletions cut 0 bases from V and 4 bases from J, with 7 bases between. This clonotype originated in a young woman with COVID-19, enrolled during active disease. The sequenced sample consisted of peripheral blood. This chain links TRBV9 with TRBJ1-2, with TRBD1 as a possible D gene (6 bases). The CDR3 loop reads CASSVEGVYGYTF. CDR3 DNA sequence: TGTGCCAGCAGCGTAGAGGGGGTCTATGGCTACACCTTC.